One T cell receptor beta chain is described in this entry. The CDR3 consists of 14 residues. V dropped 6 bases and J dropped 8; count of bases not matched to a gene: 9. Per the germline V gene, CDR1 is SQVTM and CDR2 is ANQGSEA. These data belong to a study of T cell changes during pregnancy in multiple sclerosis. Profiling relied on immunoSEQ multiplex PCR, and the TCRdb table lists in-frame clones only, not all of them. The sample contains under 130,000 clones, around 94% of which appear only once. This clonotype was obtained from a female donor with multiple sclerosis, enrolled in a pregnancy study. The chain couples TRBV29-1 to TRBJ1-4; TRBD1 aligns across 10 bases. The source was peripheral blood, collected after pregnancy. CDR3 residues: CSVGPGQGNEKLFF. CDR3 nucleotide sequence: TGCAGCGTCGGACCGGGACAGGGGAACGAAAAACTGTTTTTT.